The 13 T cell receptor beta chains below all came from one sample that was sequenced in a study of shared clonotypes between healthy human individuals. The assay was immunoSEQ multiplex PCR, and TCRdb's table has in-frame clones only and misses some. The sample has about 660,000 clones, around 72% seen once; the top ten hold 1.5% to 2%. Sequencing used memory CD4+ T cells sorted from blood. The subset: CD45RA-negative fraction. The source is a woman in her twenties or thirties in good health.

The gene calls are TRBV5-4 and TRBJ1-1; D remains ambiguous. Trimming shortened V by 1 base and J by 0 bases, and 1 base separated the two germline ends. The CDR3 runs 12 residues. Germline loops: CDR1 SGHNT, CDR2 YYREEE (reference sequence). The DNA for the CDR3 is TGTGCCAGCAGCTTGTTGAACACTGAAGCTTTCTTT. It specifies CASSLLNTEAFF.

The chain uses TRBV6-1 and TRBJ2-7, with D perhaps matching TRBD2 (5 bases). Germline CDR1 MNHNS, CDR2 SASEGT. V lost 4 bases and J 6 bases, leaving 13 bases between the germline ends. The CDR3 runs 13 residues. The CDR3 DNA is TGTGCCAGCAGTGCCCAGGCAGAGGGCGAGCAGTACTTC. Translating it yields CASSAQAEGEQYF.

The gene calls are TRBV7-6 and TRBJ2-6, with TRBD2 as a possible D gene (5 bases). Trimming removed 1 base from V and 0 bases from J, with 7 bases in between. CDR1 is SGHVS and CDR2 is FNYEAQ in the germline V gene. CDR3 length: 16 amino acids. For the CDR3, the DNA is TGTGCCAGCAGCTTAGAGAGGGACTCTGGGGCCAACGTCCTGACTTTC. Amino acids: CASSLERDSGANVLTF.

The V and J genes are TRBV25-1 and TRBJ2-1, with 8 bases fitting TRBD2. From germline, CDR1 is MGHDK and CDR2 SYGVNS. Trimming at V came to 6 bases and at J to 5 bases, leaving 12 bases not matched to a gene. This CDR3 contains 16 residues. The CDR3 region has the DNA TGTGCCAGCAGACCAAAGAGCGGGAGAGGCAACAATGAGCAGTTCTTC. It is translated as CASRPKSGRGNNEQFF.

The chain recombines TRBV7-4 with TRBJ1-1, with a tentative D call TRBD1 (5 bases). Germline V gene lookup returns CDR1 SGHVT and CDR2 SQSDAQ. This CDR3 spans 16 amino acids. The V end was cut by 1 base, the J end by 4 bases, with 16 bases between. The CDR3 loop reads CASSLDGRGAGTEAFF. CDR3 bases: TGTGCCAGCAGCTTAGACGGTCGAGGGGCCGGCACTGAAGCTTTCTTT.

V usage is TRBV27 and J usage is TRBJ2-7; D not certain. The germline CDR1 and CDR2 sequences are MNHEY and SMNVEV (reference sequence). V lost 4 bases and J lost 5, with 15 bases in between. CDR3 size: 14 residues. In DNA, the CDR3 is TGTGCCAGCAGTTCCCGCTCCCAGGCCCACGAGCAGTACTTC. This encodes CASSSRSQAHEQYF.

This clone has just one count. V is TRBV30 and J is TRBJ2-1, with 10 bases matching TRBD2. CDR1 GTSNPN and CDR2 SVGIG come from the germline V gene (reference sequence). V was clipped by 0 bases and J by 7 bases; unmatched bases: 6. This CDR3 is built from 15 residues. The chain's CDR3 is CAWSVRAGGLNEQFF. Written as DNA, the CDR3 is TGTGCCTGGAGTGTACGAGCGGGAGGGTTGAATGAGCAGTTCTTC. Looking up the rest from reference TRBV30 and TRBJ2-1 gives the full variable domain: SQTIHQWPATLVQPVGSPLSLECTVEGTSNPNLYWYRQAAGRGLQLLFYSVGIGQISSEVPQNLSASRPQDRQFILSSKKLLLSDSGFYLCAWSVRAGGLNEQFFGPGTRLTVL.

This chain connects TRBV5-1 to TRBJ1-1; D uncertain. The CDR3 spans 14 residues. Trimming removed 0 bases from V and 6 bases from J, with 12 bases in between. CDR1 SGHRS and CDR2 YFSETQ come from the germline V gene. Here the CDR3 DNA reads TGCGCCAGCAGCTTGGCATCTCGGCAGCCTGAAGCTTTCTTT. Translation gives CASSLASRQPEAFF.

CDR3 DNA: TGTGCCAGCAGGGTTCTTTACAGGGGGCGAACTGAAGCTTTCTTT. Translating gives CASRVLYRGRTEAFF. The rearrangement links TRBV25-1 to TRBJ1-1, with 9 positions matching TRBD1. The CDR3 consists of 15 residues. Trimming removed 6 bases from V and 5 bases from J; junction bases left unmatched: 10. Germline V gene data show CDR1 as MGHDK and CDR2 as SYGVNS. The entire variable domain, with the rest obtained from reference TRBV25-1 and TRBJ1-1, is as follows: EADIYQTPRYLVIGTGKKITLECSQTMGHDKMYWYQQDPGMELHLIHYSYGVNSTEKGDLSSESTVSRIRTEHFPLTLESARPSHTSQYLCASRVLYRGRTEAFFGQGTRLTVV.

This chain uses TRBV19 with TRBJ1-2, with 7 bases matching TRBD1. The CDR3 is 13 amino acids. V lost 2 bases, J lost 6 bases, and 3 bases stayed unmatched. The germline CDR1 and CDR2 sequences are LNHDA and SQIVND (reference sequence). The CDR3 spells CASSIRGRDGYTF. CDR3 DNA: TGTGCCAGTAGTATAAGGGGGCGCGATGGCTACACCTTC.

The chain recombines TRBV6-5 with TRBJ2-5; weak D call: TRBD1 (6 bases). The germline CDR1 and CDR2 sequences are MNHEY and SVGAGI. The CDR3 is 14 residues long. V shed 8 bases and J shed 0 bases, with 13 bases lying between them. Here the CDR3 reads CASGFRGYQETQYF. For the CDR3, the DNA is TGTGCCAGCGGGTTCAGGGGCTACCAAGAGACCCAGTACTTC.

This chain connects TRBV7-8 to TRBJ2-3, with 8 bases lining up with TRBD2. V lost 1 base, J lost 0 bases, and 6 bases stayed unmatched. Germline V gene data show CDR1 as SGHVS and CDR2 as FQNEAQ. The CDR3 covers 17 residues. The chain's CDR3 is CASSLGMGGGSTDTQYF. As DNA, the CDR3 is TGTGCCAGCAGCTTAGGGATGGGCGGGGGGAGCACAGATACGCAGTATTTT.

J is TRBJ1-5 and V is TRBV19; D gene unclear. V dropped 3 bases and J dropped 6 bases, with 15 bases sitting between them. Per the germline V gene, CDR1 is LNHDA and CDR2 is SQIVND (reference sequence). The CDR3 spans 15 residues. CDR3 residues: CASSITILAVQPQHF. As DNA, the CDR3 is TGTGCCAGTAGTATTACCATTTTGGCTGTTCAGCCCCAGCATTTT.